This T cell receptor beta chain was found in a study of cytomegalovirus exposure and HLA in healthy donors. Across the whole study: Of some 400 genotyped donors, around 86% grouped in the Caucasian-associated ancestry cluster. Study-wide results and caveats: Accurate prediction of most subjects' HLA-A and HLA-B alleles from TCR beta sequences was reported. Per a later analysis, HLA-associated TCR beta chains showed more clonal expansion than other, equally common TCR beta chains.

CDR1 and CDR2 (germline): SGHDN, FVKESK. The ends lost 4 bases at V and 7 bases at J; junction bases unmatched: 6. The CDR3 has 14 residues. As for this clone: Its antigen is not identified.

With 60 Vbeta and 13 Jbeta primers, the PCR was carried out. Clones were sequenced by immunoSEQ multiplex PCR, and TCRdb holds only the in-frame ones, with some missing. The sample lists tens of thousands of clones, approximately 80% occurring once. The sequenced sample consisted of PBMCs. The origin of this receptor is a human donor in good health. This sequence joins TRBV14 and TRBJ2-1, with 8 nucleotides matching TRBD2. CDR3 region: CASSLGGGRNEQFF. CDR3 sequence (DNA): TGTGCCAGCAGCCTCGGGGGGGGGCGGAATGAGCAGTTCTTC.